The clone carrying this T cell receptor beta chain showed up just a few times. Mismatch with germline at one junction end may stem from a read error. The sample belongs to a study of blood T cells in healthy people across ages. Then a second PCR, running roughly 6 to 11 cycles, was carried out with a sample-barcoded 5' primer and a J-beta primer mix. Through a template-switch adaptor with 12 random nucleotides, each cDNA molecule received a tag. Via MiXCR, TCRdb re-called the 5' RACE reads, giving one row per CDR3 protein. This sample yields hundreds of thousands of distinct CDR3 sequences, of which approximately 21% are seen a single time; roughly 3.6% belongs to the top ten. Russia was home to the donors, healthy Caucasian individuals aged roughly 6 to 100. The TCR originated in a man aged 65 to 79 in good health. The sample comprised blood.

CDR3 nucleotides: TGCGCCAGCAGCCCAGTCCGCGGGCGGATTAGCACAGATACGCGGTATTTT. Its translation: CASSPVRGRISTDTRYF. The V gene is TRBV4-1, the J gene TRBJ2-3, with D tentatively TRBD2 (5 bases). Germline CDR1 is MGHRA and CDR2 is YSYEKL. The CDR3 covers 17 residues.